This TCR beta chain was recovered during a study of T cell responses to AZD1222 COVID-19 vaccine. Method: immunoSEQ multiplex PCR; TCRdb's copy keeps in-frame clones and lacks some. The sample yields about 140,000 clones, more than 75% seen once. This clone was recorded once. This CDR3 contains 14 residues. The germline V gene encodes CDR1 KGHSH and CDR2 LQKENI. V shed 3 bases and J shed 1 base, with 9 bases lying between them. The rearrangement joins TRBV18 to TRBJ1-1; D unclear. This material consisted of peripheral blood, taken 28 days after the second AZD1222 dose. The clonotype originates from an adult who received the AZD1222 COVID-19 vaccine. The CDR3: CASSPHKGNTEAFF. In DNA, the CDR3 is TGTGCCAGCTCACCGCACAAGGGGAACACTGAAGCTTTCTTT.